This TCR beta chain is drawn from a study of T cells and Merkel cell carcinoma outcomes (dated by TCRdb to the early 2020s). Context from the whole study: The study examined the tumor T-cell repertoire together with T-cell density as predictors of clinical outcome in patients with Merkel cell carcinoma.

As regards this clone: This receptor's antigen is unknown. Per-base quality was not reported, and no clone a single base away is much larger than it.

Receptors were amplified or captured by the immunoSEQ multiplex PCR assay. TCRdb retrieved this table from immuneACCESS and kept in-frame rearrangements only. Not all clones are present; in checked studies, unresolved V genes account for under half, and no reason is known for the remainder. The sample data list 15,000 to 25,000 clones, and around 79% of these were observed just once. 3.1% of the sample comes from the top ten. According to the germline V gene, CDR1 reads KGHSH and CDR2 reads LQKENI. V sheds 3 bases and J sheds 0 bases, leaving 8 bases between their ends. The CDR3 has 14 amino acids, counting the end cysteine and phenylalanine. The CDR3 DNA has 42 bases and is translated from base 1. Samples were obtained from patients with Merkel cell carcinoma. The research as a whole found: T-cell repertoire features combined with T-cell density were reported to predict clinical outcomes in Merkel cell carcinoma patients.

Input material: tumor tissue from Merkel cell carcinoma. This clonotype was obtained from a human donor with Merkel cell carcinoma. The chain joins TRBV18 to TRBJ1-1, with an unclear D gene assignment. The CDR3 protein: CASSPEGLNTEAFF. The nucleotide sequence is given as TGTGCCAGCTCACCTGAAGGGCTGAACACTGAAGCTTTCTTT.